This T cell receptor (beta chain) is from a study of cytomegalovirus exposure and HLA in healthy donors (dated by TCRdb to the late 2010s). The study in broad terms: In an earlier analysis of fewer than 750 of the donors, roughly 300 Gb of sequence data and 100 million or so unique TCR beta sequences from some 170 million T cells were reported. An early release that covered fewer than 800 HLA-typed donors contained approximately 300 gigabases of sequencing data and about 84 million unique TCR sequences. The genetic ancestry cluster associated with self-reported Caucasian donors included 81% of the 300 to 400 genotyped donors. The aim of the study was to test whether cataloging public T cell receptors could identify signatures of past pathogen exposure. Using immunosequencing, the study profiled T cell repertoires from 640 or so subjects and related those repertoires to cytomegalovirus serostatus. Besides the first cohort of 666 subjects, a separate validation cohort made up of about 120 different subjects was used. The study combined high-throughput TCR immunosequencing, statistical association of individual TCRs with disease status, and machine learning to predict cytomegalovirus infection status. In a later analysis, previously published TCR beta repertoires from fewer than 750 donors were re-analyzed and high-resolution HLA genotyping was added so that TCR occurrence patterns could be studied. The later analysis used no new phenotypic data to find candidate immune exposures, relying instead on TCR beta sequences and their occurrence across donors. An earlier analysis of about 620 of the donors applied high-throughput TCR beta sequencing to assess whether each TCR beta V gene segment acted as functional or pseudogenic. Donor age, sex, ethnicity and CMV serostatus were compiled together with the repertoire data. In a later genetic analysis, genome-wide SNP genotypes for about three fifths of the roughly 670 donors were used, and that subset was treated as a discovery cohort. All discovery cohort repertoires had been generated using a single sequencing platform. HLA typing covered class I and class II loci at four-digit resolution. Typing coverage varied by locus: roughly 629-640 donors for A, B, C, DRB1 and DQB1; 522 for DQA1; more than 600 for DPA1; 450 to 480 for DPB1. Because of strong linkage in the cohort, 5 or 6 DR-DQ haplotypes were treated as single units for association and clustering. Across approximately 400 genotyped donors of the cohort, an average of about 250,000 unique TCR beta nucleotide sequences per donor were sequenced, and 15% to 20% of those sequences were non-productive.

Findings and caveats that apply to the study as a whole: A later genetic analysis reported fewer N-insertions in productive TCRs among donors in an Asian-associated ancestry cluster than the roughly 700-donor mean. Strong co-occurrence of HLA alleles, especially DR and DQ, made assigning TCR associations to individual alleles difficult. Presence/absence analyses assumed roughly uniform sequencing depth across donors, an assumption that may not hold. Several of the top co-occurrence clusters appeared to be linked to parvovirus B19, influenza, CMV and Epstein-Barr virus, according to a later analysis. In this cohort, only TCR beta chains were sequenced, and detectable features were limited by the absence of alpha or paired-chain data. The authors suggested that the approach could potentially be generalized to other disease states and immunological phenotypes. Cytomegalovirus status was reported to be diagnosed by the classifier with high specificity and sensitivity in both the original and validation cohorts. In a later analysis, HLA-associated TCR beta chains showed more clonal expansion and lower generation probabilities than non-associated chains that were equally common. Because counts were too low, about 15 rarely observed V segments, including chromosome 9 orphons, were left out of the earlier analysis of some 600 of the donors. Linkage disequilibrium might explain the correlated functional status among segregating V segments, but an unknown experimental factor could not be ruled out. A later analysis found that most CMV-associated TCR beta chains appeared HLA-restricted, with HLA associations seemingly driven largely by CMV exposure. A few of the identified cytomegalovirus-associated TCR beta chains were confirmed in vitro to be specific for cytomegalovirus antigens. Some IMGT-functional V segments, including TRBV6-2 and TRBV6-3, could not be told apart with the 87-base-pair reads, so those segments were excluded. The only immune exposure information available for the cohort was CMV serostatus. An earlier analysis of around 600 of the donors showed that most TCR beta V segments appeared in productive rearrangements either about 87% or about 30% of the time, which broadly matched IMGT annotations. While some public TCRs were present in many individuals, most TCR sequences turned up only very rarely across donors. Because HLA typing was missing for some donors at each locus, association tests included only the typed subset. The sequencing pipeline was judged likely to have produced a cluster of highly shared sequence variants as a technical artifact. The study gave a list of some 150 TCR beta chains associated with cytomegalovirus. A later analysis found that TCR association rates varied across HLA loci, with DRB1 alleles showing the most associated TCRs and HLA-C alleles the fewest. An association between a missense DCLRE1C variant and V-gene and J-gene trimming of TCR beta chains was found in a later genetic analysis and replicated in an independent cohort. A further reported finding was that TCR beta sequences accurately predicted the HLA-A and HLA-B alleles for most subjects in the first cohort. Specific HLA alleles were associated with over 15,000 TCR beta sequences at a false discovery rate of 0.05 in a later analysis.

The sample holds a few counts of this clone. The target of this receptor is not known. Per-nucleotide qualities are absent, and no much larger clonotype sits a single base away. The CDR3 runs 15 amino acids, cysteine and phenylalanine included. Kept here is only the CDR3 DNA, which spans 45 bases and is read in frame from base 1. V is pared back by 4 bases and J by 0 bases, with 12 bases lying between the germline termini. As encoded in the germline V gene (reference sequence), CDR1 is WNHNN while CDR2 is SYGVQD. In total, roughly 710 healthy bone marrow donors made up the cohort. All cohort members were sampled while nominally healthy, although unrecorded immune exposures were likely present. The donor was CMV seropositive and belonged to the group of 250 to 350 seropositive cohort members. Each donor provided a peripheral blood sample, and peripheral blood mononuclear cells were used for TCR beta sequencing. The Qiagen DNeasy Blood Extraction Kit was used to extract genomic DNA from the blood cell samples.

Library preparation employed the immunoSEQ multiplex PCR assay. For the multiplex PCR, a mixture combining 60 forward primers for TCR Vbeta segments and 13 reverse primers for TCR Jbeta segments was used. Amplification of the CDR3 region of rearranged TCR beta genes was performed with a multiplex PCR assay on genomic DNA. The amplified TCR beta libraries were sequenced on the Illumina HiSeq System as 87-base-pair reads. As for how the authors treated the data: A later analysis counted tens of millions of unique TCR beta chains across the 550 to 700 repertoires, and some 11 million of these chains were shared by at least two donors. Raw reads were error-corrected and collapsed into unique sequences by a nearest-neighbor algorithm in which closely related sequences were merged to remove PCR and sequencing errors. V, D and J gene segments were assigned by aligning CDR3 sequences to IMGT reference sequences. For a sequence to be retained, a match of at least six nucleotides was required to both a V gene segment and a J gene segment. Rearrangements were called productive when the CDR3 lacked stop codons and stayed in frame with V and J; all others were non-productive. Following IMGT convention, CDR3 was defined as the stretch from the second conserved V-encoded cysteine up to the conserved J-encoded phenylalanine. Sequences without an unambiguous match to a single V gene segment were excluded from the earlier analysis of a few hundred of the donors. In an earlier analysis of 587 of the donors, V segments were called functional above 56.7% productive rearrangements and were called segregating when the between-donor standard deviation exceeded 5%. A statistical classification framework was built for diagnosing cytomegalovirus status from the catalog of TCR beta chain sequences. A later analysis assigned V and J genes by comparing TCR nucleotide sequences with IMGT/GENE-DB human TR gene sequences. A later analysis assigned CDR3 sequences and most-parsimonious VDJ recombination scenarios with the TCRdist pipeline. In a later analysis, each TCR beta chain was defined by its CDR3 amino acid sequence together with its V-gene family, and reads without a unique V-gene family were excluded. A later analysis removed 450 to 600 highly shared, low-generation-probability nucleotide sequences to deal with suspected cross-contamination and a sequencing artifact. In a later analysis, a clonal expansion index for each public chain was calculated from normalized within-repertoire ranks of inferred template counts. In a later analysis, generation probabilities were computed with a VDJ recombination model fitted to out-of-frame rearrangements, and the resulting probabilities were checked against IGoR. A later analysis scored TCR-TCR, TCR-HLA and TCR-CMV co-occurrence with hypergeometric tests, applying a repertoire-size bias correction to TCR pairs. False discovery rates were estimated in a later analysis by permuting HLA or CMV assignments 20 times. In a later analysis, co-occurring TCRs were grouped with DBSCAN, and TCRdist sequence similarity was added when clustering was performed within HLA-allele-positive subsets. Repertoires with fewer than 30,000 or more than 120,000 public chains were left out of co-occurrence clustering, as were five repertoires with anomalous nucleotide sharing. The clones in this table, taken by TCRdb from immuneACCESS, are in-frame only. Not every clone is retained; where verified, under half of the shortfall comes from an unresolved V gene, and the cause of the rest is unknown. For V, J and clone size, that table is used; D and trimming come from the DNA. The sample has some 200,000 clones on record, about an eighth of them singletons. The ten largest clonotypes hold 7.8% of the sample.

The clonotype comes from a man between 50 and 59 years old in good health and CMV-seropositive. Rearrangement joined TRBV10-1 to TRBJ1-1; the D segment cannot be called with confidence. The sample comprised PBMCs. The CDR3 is CASSAQRVVNTEAFF. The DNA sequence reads TGCGCCAGCAGTGCACAACGGGTAGTGAACACTGAAGCTTTCTTT.